The 28 T cell receptor beta chains below were found in one sample sequenced in a study of T cells after yellow fever vaccination. Each CDR3 protein is one row after TCRdb ran MiXCR on the 5' RACE reads. The repertoire consists of 300,000 to 400,000 distinct CDR3 sequences, with about 6.2% occurring once and the leading ten covering over 12%. The material sequenced was PBMCs, taken 5 days after the yellow fever booster vaccination. The receptors here all came from a man aged 25 to 45 who received the YFV17D yellow fever vaccine.

The chain links TRBV20-1 to TRBJ2-3; D is perhaps TRBD2 (5 bases). The V gene's germline CDR1 is DFQATT and CDR2 SNEGSKA (reference sequence). The CDR3 covers 16 residues. V lost 0 bases to trimming and J lost 1 base, with 14 bases between them. The CDR3 spells CSARDNRGWGTDTQYF. CDR3 bases: TGCAGTGCTAGAGATAATCGAGGGTGGGGCACAGATACGCAGTATTTT.

The chain uses TRBV7-2 and TRBJ2-5; perhaps TRBD1 as D (6 bases). V was pared by 5 bases and J by 2 bases, with 15 bases between. CDR3 length: 15 residues. Looked up from germline, CDR1 is SGHTA and CDR2 is FQGNSA. CDR3 in DNA: TGTGCCAGCAGCGGAATAGGGACATTTCAAGAGACCCAGTACTTC. Amino acids: CASSGIGTFQETQYF.

The sample holds a few counts of this clonotype. The chain joins TRBV12-3 or TRBV12-4 to TRBJ1-5; D remains unclear. The CDR3 is made up of 15 amino acids. Trimming removed 3 bases from V and 4 bases from J, with 13 bases in between. The CDR3: CASSFLGMANQPQHF. Written as DNA, the CDR3 is TGTGCCAGCAGTTTCCTTGGGATGGCGAATCAGCCCCAGCATTTT.

In this sample, this clonotype turned up many times. The V gene is TRBV7-2, the J gene TRBJ1-1; D is uncertain. Trimming left V 5 bases short and J 11 bases short, with 15 bases between. Germline CDR1 and CDR2: SGHTA and FQGNSA. This CDR3 contains 12 residues. Here the CDR3 reads CASSPNSLSAFF. The CDR3 DNA is TGTGCCAGCAGCCCTAATTCCCTGTCGGCTTTCTTT. Filled out from reference TRBV7-2 and TRBJ1-1, the complete variable domain reads GAGVSQSPSNKVTEKGKDVELRCDPISGHTALYWYRQSLGQGLEFLIYFQGNSAPDKSGLPSDRFSAERTGGSVSTLTIQRTQQEDSAVYLCASSPNSLSAFFGQGTRLTVV.

There are many counts of this clonotype. The chain recombines TRBV28 with TRBJ2-7; tentative D call: TRBD2 (6 bases). Trimming shortened V by 3 bases and J by 2 bases, and 11 bases separated the two germline ends. Germline V gives CDR1 MDHEN, CDR2 SYDVKM. The CDR3 spans 14 residues. The CDR3 reads CASSFGGFTYEQYF. As DNA, the CDR3 is TGTGCCAGCAGTTTCGGGGGTTTTACCTACGAGCAGTACTTC.

This clonotype has just a few counts. The chain couples TRBV20-1 to TRBJ2-1, with a tentative D call TRBD1 (6 bases). V was trimmed by 0 bases and J by 9 bases, leaving 15 bases between them. The germline CDR1 and CDR2 sequences are DFQATT and SNEGSKA (reference sequence). The CDR3 has 14 amino acids. The CDR3 region has the DNA TGCAGTGCTAGAGATGGGGCAGGGGTGGCTGAGCAGTTCTTC. It specifies CSARDGAGVAEQFF.

This clonotype was found a few times. The chain carries TRBV11-2 and TRBJ2-5; TRBD2 agrees at 8 bases. CDR1 SGHAT and CDR2 FQNNGV come from the germline V gene. J lost 0 bases, V lost 5 bases, and 5 bases had no gene match. The CDR3 consists of 15 residues. In DNA, the CDR3 is TGTGCCAGCAGCCGTTTAGCGGGGAACCAAGAGACCCAGTACTTC. Encoded protein: CASSRLAGNQETQYF.

This clonotype has ten or more counts. This chain connects TRBV20-1 to TRBJ1-1, with no clear D. Trimming removed 2 bases from V and 2 bases from J, with 9 bases in between. Germline lookup yields CDR1 DFQATT and CDR2 SNEGSKA (reference sequence). There are 13 residues in the CDR3. The CDR3 is CSARPGINTEAFF. The CDR3 DNA reads as TGCAGTGCTAGACCGGGTATTAACACTGAAGCTTTCTTT.

In its sample, this clonotype was seen a few times. V is TRBV12-3 or TRBV12-4 and J is TRBJ1-2, with no clear D. The CDR3 consists of 12 residues. V lost 4 bases and J 8 bases, leaving 11 bases between the germline ends. The CDR3 region has the DNA TGTGCCAGCAGTTCCGTACTGGACGGCTACACCTTC. Translated, it gives CASSSVLDGYTF.

The chain couples TRBV7-9 to TRBJ2-1, with D perhaps TRBD1 (5 bases). The CDR3 totals 13 residues. Trimming left V 5 bases short and J 8 bases short, with 13 bases between. Germline lookup yields CDR1 SEHNR and CDR2 FQNEAQ (reference sequence). The CDR3 DNA follows: TGTGCCAGCAGCCCGCCAGGGTGGCATGAGCAGTTCTTC. Translated, it gives CASSPPGWHEQFF.

This clonotype was counted ten times or more. The rearrangement links TRBV4-3 to TRBJ2-7; 12 bases line up with TRBD1. Per the germline V gene, CDR1 is LGHNA and CDR2 is YSLEER. J was trimmed by 5 bases and V by 0 bases; bases with no gene match: 8. The CDR3 totals 17 residues. The CDR3 protein is CASSQDLGTGGFDEQYF. In DNA, the CDR3 is TGCGCCAGCAGCCAAGATTTAGGGACAGGGGGCTTCGACGAGCAGTACTTC.

This clonotype came up many times. The chain links TRBV20-1 to TRBJ2-1, with D uncertain. Trimming stripped 3 bases from V and 0 bases from J, with 9 bases between. This CDR3 contains 14 residues. Germline values: CDR1 DFQATT, CDR2 SNEGSKA (reference sequence). Written as DNA, the CDR3 is TGCAGTGCTAGGAGCCCGAGCTCCTACAATGAGCAGTTCTTC. It yields the protein CSARSPSSYNEQFF.

This clonotype was found many times. The chain uses TRBV9 and TRBJ2-1; 10 bases are shared with TRBD2. V shed 0 bases, J shed 4 bases, and the junction held 4 bases outside the gene matches. The CDR3 extends over 16 amino acids. Germline V gene lookup returns CDR1 SGDLS and CDR2 YYNGEE. For the CDR3, the DNA is TGTGCCAGCAGCGTAGTTGGACTAGCGGATTACAATGAGCAGTTCTTC. Translation gives CASSVVGLADYNEQFF.

In this sample, this clonotype turned up a few times. The rearrangement links TRBV12-3 or TRBV12-4 to TRBJ1-1, with D hard to call. This CDR3 comprises 13 residues. The germline V and J ends were trimmed by 2 bases and 8 bases, with 12 bases remaining between them. The CDR3 protein is CASSLRGMGEAFF. CDR3 DNA: TGTGCCAGCAGTTTAAGAGGCATGGGGGAAGCTTTCTTT.

The J gene is TRBJ2-7, the V gene TRBV20-1, with D unclear. The germline V gene has CDR1 DFQATT and CDR2 SNEGSKA (reference sequence). V was pared by 6 bases and J by 0 bases, with 12 bases between. The CDR3 contains 13 residues. The CDR3 DNA is TGCAGTGCCTACCCGCCTCACTCCTACGAGCAGTACTTC. Its protein is CSAYPPHSYEQYF.

The chain recombines TRBV27 with TRBJ2-7; possibly TRBD2 for D (5 bases). Germline V gene data show CDR1 as MNHEY and CDR2 as SMNVEV (reference sequence). This CDR3 is 16 amino acids long. V was cut by 0 bases and J by 3 bases, with 15 bases left in between. The CDR3 DNA sequence: TGTGCCAGCAGTTTATCGTCGGTGGGAGCGTTCTACGAGCAGTACTTC. It yields the protein CASSLSSVGAFYEQYF.

This clonotype was seen repeatedly, ten times or more. CDR3 protein: CASSPTSVSSYNEQFF. The CDR3 region has the DNA TGTGCCAGCTCACCAACTAGCGTTAGCTCCTACAATGAGCAGTTCTTC. This rearrangement joins TRBV18 to TRBJ2-1; TRBD2 aligns across 7 bases. The ends lost 2 bases at V and 0 bases at J; junction bases unmatched: 4. The CDR3 is made up of 16 amino acids. In germline, CDR1 is KGHSH, CDR2 LQKENI.

The rearrangement uses TRBV7-9 and TRBJ2-7; 7 nucleotides line up with TRBD1. Germline V lookup: CDR1 SEHNR, CDR2 FQNEAQ (reference sequence). This CDR3 is built from 13 residues. With 10 bases clipped from V and 2 bases from J, the junction kept 8 bases outside the gene matches. Here the CDR3 reads CAIPGQRAYEQYF. The CDR3 DNA reads TGTGCCATTCCGGGACAGCGTGCCTACGAGCAGTACTTC.

The sample holds one count of this clonotype. Mismatch with germline at one junction end may stem from a read error. The chain is built from TRBV20-1 and TRBJ2-1, with TRBD1 matching over 8 bases. There are 16 residues in the CDR3. CDR1 is DFQATT, CDR2 SNEGSKA, per germline (reference sequence). The CDR3 DNA reads as TGCTGTGCTAGAGAGGCGGGCAGGGGGCAAATCAATGAGCAGTTCTTC. It specifies CCAREAGRGQINEQFF.

Only a few counts were recorded for this clonotype. V gene TRBV4-3 combines with J gene TRBJ2-7; weak D call: TRBD2 (5 bases). The length of the CDR3 is 17 residues. Germline V gene lookup returns CDR1 LGHNA and CDR2 YSLEER. Trimming removed 0 bases from V and 7 bases from J, with 22 bases in between. CDR3 protein: CASSQEQPGTWRVEQYF. The DNA of the CDR3 is TGCGCCAGCAGCCAAGAACAACCCGGAACTTGGCGGGTGGAGCAGTACTTC.

This clonotype was seen many times. This sequence joins TRBV20-1 and TRBJ2-1; 7 bases map to TRBD1. CDR3 length: 14 amino acids. Looked up from germline, CDR1 is DFQATT and CDR2 is SNEGSKA (reference sequence). With 6 bases clipped from V and 5 bases from J, the junction kept 10 bases outside the gene matches. The CDR3 spells CSASRGYQNNEQFF. In nucleotides, the CDR3 is TGCAGTGCCAGCAGGGGGTATCAAAACAATGAGCAGTTCTTC.

The chain recombines TRBV20-1 with TRBJ2-3, with 8 positions matching TRBD1. The CDR3 is 17 amino acids. The germline V gene has CDR1 DFQATT and CDR2 SNEGSKA (reference sequence). The trim removed 4 bases at V and 2 bases at J, leaving 14 bases unmatched. The CDR3 DNA sequence: TGCAGTGCTACCAGGGGGCACAGGGGACTTTACACAGATACGCAGTATTTT. Its protein product is CSATRGHRGLYTDTQYF.

The table lists this clonotype with many counts. The chain recombines TRBV29-1 with TRBJ2-2; 7 bases align to TRBD1. Germline values: CDR1 SQVTM, CDR2 ANQGSEA. The CDR3 spans 11 residues. With 7 bases clipped from V and 12 bases from J, the junction kept 8 bases outside the gene matches. The CDR3 sequence: CSASSRGKLFF. DNA of the CDR3: TGCAGCGCTTCGAGCAGGGGGAAGCTGTTTTTT.

The V call is TRBV20-1, the J call TRBJ2-1; TRBD2 matches 8 bases. CDR1 DFQATT and CDR2 SNEGSKA come from the germline V gene (reference sequence). The CDR3 runs 13 residues. With 3 bases clipped from V and 8 bases from J, the junction kept 6 bases outside the gene matches. The CDR3 nucleotides are TGCAGTGCTAGGGAGACTAGCGCCCATGAGCAGTTCTTC. Residues: CSARETSAHEQFF.

This clonotype has ten or more counts. V gene TRBV7-3 combines with J gene TRBJ2-7, with 11 bases that match TRBD1. Per germline, CDR1 SGHTA and CDR2 FQGTGA. V lost 0 bases to trimming and J lost 4 bases; unmatched junction nucleotides: 2. CDR3 length equals 15 residues. As DNA, the CDR3 is TGTGCCAGCAGCTTAACAGGGACAGGGGGTTACGAGCAGTACTTC. Translating it yields CASSLTGTGGYEQYF.

This clonotype was picked up a small number of times. This chain connects TRBV18 to TRBJ2-1; no reliable D call. The CDR3 loop spans 14 amino acids. Trimming removed 2 bases at V and 2 bases at J, with 7 bases between. The germline V gene encodes CDR1 KGHSH and CDR2 LQKENI. Here the CDR3 reads CASSPSETYNEQFF. The CDR3 coding sequence is TGTGCCAGCTCACCATCGGAGACCTACAATGAGCAGTTCTTC.

Many counts were recorded for this clonotype. V gene TRBV6-2 or TRBV6-3 combines with J gene TRBJ2-1; D possibly corresponds to TRBD2 (5 bases). The CDR3 has 19 residues. V lost 2 bases to trimming and J lost 0 bases, with 20 bases between them. Germline V lookup: CDR1 MNHEY, CDR2 SVGEGT. DNA for the CDR3: TGTGCCAGCAGTTACCCATCCCAGAGCGGAAAGAGCTCCTACAATGAGCAGTTCTTC. The encoded protein is CASSYPSQSGKSSYNEQFF.

This clonotype was seen at least ten times. The V gene is TRBV29-1, the J gene TRBJ2-1; D is unresolved. CDR1 SQVTM and CDR2 ANQGSEA come from the germline V gene. This CDR3 comprises 11 residues. V dropped 6 bases and J dropped 2 bases, with 5 bases sitting between them. CDR3 amino acids: CSVRTYNEQFF. In DNA, the CDR3 is TGCAGCGTCCGAACCTACAATGAGCAGTTCTTC.